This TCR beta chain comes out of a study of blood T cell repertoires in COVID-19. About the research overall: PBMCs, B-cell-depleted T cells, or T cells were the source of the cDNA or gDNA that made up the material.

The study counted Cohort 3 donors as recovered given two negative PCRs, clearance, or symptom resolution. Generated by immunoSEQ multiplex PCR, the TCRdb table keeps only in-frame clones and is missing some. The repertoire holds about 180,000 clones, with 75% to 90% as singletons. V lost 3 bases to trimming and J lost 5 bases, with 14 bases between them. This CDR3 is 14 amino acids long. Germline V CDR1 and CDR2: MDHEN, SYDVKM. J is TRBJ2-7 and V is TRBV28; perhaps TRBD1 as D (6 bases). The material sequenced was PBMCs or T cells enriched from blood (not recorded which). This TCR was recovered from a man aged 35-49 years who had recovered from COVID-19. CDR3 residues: CASSFRGSSDEQYF. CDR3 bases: TGTGCCAGCAGTTTCAGGGGTTCTTCAGACGAGCAGTACTTC.